This T cell receptor beta chain was sequenced during a study of T cell changes during pregnancy in multiple sclerosis. This CDR3 has 13 residues. The ends were cut back, 6 bases at V and 14 bases at J, with 21 bases in the middle. Germline values: CDR1 MNHNS, CDR2 SASEGT. Only in-frame clones appear in the TCRdb table, and some are missing; sequencing was by immunoSEQ multiplex PCR. The table records around 49,000 clones, nearly 90% of them present only once. V is TRBV6-1 and J is TRBJ2-3, with D possibly TRBD1 on 6 matching bases. The material was peripheral blood, obtained after pregnancy. The TCR sequence derives from a female donor in good health, enrolled as a control in a pregnancy study. CDR3 loop: CASSEGIFKTGYF. The CDR3 DNA sequence: TGTGCCAGCAGCGAGGGCATATTCAAGACAGGGTATTTT.